Each of the 15 T cell receptor beta chains below was sequenced from the same sample in a study of cytomegalovirus exposure and HLA in healthy donors. PCR employed 60 Vbeta and 13 Jbeta primers. Assay: immunoSEQ multiplex PCR; the TCRdb copy retains only in-frame clones and omits some. The repertoire holds some 87,000 clones, with around 80% as singletons. Sequences were obtained from PBMCs. The receptor set was obtained from a man aged 30 to 39 in good health and CMV-seronegative.

The chain joins TRBV19 to TRBJ2-7, with no clear D. V shed 5 bases and J shed 0 bases, with 14 bases lying between them. This CDR3 comprises 15 residues. From germline, CDR1 is LNHDA and CDR2 SQIVND (reference sequence). The CDR3 DNA reads as TGTGCCAGTAGTTTTAACTTCCCACCCTCCTACGAGCAGTACTTC. Protein: CASSFNFPPSYEQYF.

Only a few counts were recorded for this clone. This chain connects TRBV5-1 to TRBJ1-2; 7 nucleotides agree with TRBD1. From germline, CDR1 is SGHRS and CDR2 YFSETQ. The CDR3 totals 12 residues. V was pared by 4 bases and J by 6 bases, with 3 bases of the junction left unmatched. CDR3 region: CASSTGTDGYTF. CDR3 nucleotides: TGCGCCAGCAGCACAGGGACAGATGGCTACACCTTC.

This clone was observed a few times. The chain combines TRBV7-3 with TRBJ2-7, with 8 bases lining up with TRBD2. Losses at the gene ends were 7 bases for V and 3 bases for J; bases not matched to a gene: 8. The CDR3 sequence is 14 residues long. From germline, CDR1 is SGHTA and CDR2 FQGTGA. This CDR3 is CASTIGGGSYEQYF. The CDR3 region has the DNA TGTGCCAGCACCATCGGGGGGGGCAGCTACGAGCAGTACTTC.

The chain is built from TRBV6-5 and TRBJ2-7; no definite D call. CDR1 is MNHEY, CDR2 SVGAGI, per germline. The CDR3 is 14 amino acids. V dropped 6 bases and J dropped 0 bases, with 12 bases sitting between them. The CDR3 here is CASRRHRSSYEQYF. The CDR3 region has the DNA TGTGCCAGCAGGCGGCATAGGAGCTCCTACGAGCAGTACTTC.

The CDR3 nucleotides read TGCGCCAGCAGCTTGGGACAGGCCCCTAACTATGGCTACACCTTC. Protein: CASSLGQAPNYGYTF. The chain joins TRBV5-1 to TRBJ1-2; tentative D call: TRBD1 (6 bases). The V gene's germline CDR1 is SGHRS and CDR2 YFSETQ. The CDR3 length is 15 residues. Trimming shortened V by 0 bases and J by 0 bases, and 9 bases separated the two germline ends.

This chain joins TRBV5-1 and TRBJ2-3, with a possible D match to TRBD2 (6 bases). The germline V gene encodes CDR1 SGHRS and CDR2 YFSETQ. Trimming removed 1 base from V and 0 bases from J, with 12 bases in between. The CDR3 covers 16 residues. CDR3 loop: CASSLNSGGSTDTQYF. In nucleotides, the CDR3 is TGCGCCAGCAGCTTGAATTCCGGGGGTAGCACAGATACGCAGTATTTT.

This chain connects TRBV6-5 to TRBJ1-2; D might be TRBD1 (6 bases). The germline V gene has CDR1 MNHEY and CDR2 SVGAGI. Between the trimmed V and J ends, which lost 0 bases and 4 bases, there was a span of 12 bases. CDR3 length: 15 residues. As DNA, the CDR3 is TGTGCCAGCAGTTACTCGTCGCAGGGGTCCTATGGCTACACCTTC. This sequence encodes CASSYSSQGSYGYTF.

V gene TRBV29-1 combines with J gene TRBJ2-7, with D unclear. There are 12 residues in the CDR3. Germline loops: CDR1 SQVTM, CDR2 ANQGSEA. V lost 4 bases, J lost 3 bases, and 10 bases lay in between. CDR3 amino acids: CSVGTSIYEQYF. Here the CDR3 DNA reads TGCAGCGTTGGTACATCCATCTACGAGCAGTACTTC.

The V call is TRBV19, the J call TRBJ1-5, with no clear D. The V end was cut by 11 bases, the J end by 5 bases, with 13 bases between. This CDR3 spans 12 amino acids. Germline V gives CDR1 LNHDA, CDR2 SQIVND (reference sequence). Here the CDR3 reads CAVMGGDQPQHF. In DNA form, the CDR3 reads TGTGCCGTAATGGGCGGGGATCAGCCCCAGCATTTT.

The sample holds a few counts of this clone. The genes are TRBV4-2 and TRBJ2-1; 9 bases line up with TRBD1. CDR1 is LGHNA, CDR2 YNFKEQ, per germline. CDR3 size: 15 residues. The J segment lost 9 bases and the V segment lost 4 bases, leaving 10 bases of the junction unmatched. This CDR3 reads CASSPNPQGAVEQFF. As DNA, the CDR3 is TGTGCCAGCAGCCCGAACCCACAGGGGGCAGTTGAGCAGTTCTTC.

The J gene is TRBJ1-2, the V gene TRBV6-5; D may be TRBD1 (6 bases). The CDR3 covers 15 residues. Trimming pared 5 bases from V and 0 bases from J, leaving 13 bases between. Germline-derived CDR1 and CDR2 are MNHEY and SVGAGI. The CDR3: CASSPGRTANYGYTF. DNA for the CDR3: TGTGCCAGCAGTCCCGGCCGGACAGCTAACTATGGCTACACCTTC.

The chain joins TRBV6-5 to TRBJ1-2; no clear D. Germline V gene lookup returns CDR1 MNHEY and CDR2 SVGAGI. The CDR3 consists of 14 residues. Trimming took off 5 bases at V and 7 bases at J, with 17 bases between the two ends. The chain's CDR3 is CASSTGDASSGYTF. The CDR3 nucleotides read TGTGCCAGCAGTACGGGAGACGCTAGTTCTGGCTACACCTTC.

The chain employs TRBV28 and TRBJ1-2; 11 positions agree with TRBD1. The trim removed 6 bases at V and 7 bases at J, leaving 10 bases unmatched. The germline CDR1 and CDR2 sequences are MDHEN and SYDVKM. The CDR3 extends over 15 amino acids. Here the CDR3 reads CASSNQDRGLLGYTF. The CDR3 DNA sequence: TGTGCCAGCAGCAATCAGGACAGGGGGCTCCTTGGCTACACCTTC.

The chain couples TRBV13 to TRBJ1-6, with 7 bases lining up with TRBD1. Germline loops: CDR1 PRHDT, CDR2 FYEKMQ (reference sequence). J was trimmed by 8 bases and V by 5 bases; bases with no gene match: 6. The CDR3 is 14 residues long. DNA for the CDR3: TGTGCCAGCAGCGGCCGGGACAGAGATTCACCCCTCCACTTT. Translation: CASSGRDRDSPLHF.

This chain joins TRBV5-1 and TRBJ2-3, with 11 bases lining up with TRBD2. This CDR3 contains 18 residues. V was clipped by 3 bases and J by 0 bases; unmatched bases: 9. From germline, CDR1 is SGHRS and CDR2 YFSETQ. This CDR3 is CASSSISGGASSTDTQYF. The CDR3 DNA is TGCGCCAGCAGCTCTATTAGCGGGGGGGCCAGCAGCACAGATACGCAGTATTTT.